A single sample gave rise to the 25 T cell receptor beta chains below, sequenced in a study of chemoradiotherapy in HPV16-positive cancers. TCRdb's table, derived via immunoSEQ multiplex PCR, lists solely in-frame clones and lacks some. The repertoire has some 25,000 clones, 85% to 95% of them found once; the top ten carry roughly 22%. Sequenced material: blood, taken from a patient who underwent chemoradiotherapy. These receptors all come from a human donor with HPV-associated anogenital cancer.

V usage is TRBV18 and J usage is TRBJ2-3; the D is unclear. V was trimmed by 2 bases and J by 3 bases, leaving 9 bases between them. There are 14 residues in the CDR3. Germline V gene data show CDR1 as KGHSH and CDR2 as LQKENI. The CDR3 bases are TGTGCCAGCTCACCAGGGGTAGGAACAGATACGCAGTATTTT. Translating gives CASSPGVGTDTQYF. Filled out from reference TRBV18 and TRBJ2-3, the complete variable domain reads NAGVMQNPRHLVRRRGQEARLRCSPMKGHSHVYWYRQLPEEGLKFMVYLQKENIIDESGMPKERFSAEFPKEGPSILRIQQVVRGDSAAYFCASSPGVGTDTQYFGPGTRLTVL.

The sample holds one count of this clone. As DNA, the CDR3 is TGTGCCAGCAGCCGAGACAGGGCTAATTCACCCCTCCACTTT. It codes for CASSRDRANSPLHF. The V call is TRBV6-1, the J call TRBJ1-6; TRBD1 agrees at 7 bases. V shed 6 bases, J shed 6 bases, and the junction held 5 bases outside the gene matches. CDR1 is MNHNS and CDR2 is SASEGT in the germline V gene. CDR3 size: 14 residues.

This clone came up once. This rearrangement joins TRBV28 to TRBJ2-3, with 7 bases aligning to TRBD1. The CDR3 is 14 residues long. CDR1 is MDHEN, CDR2 SYDVKM, per germline. V lost 6 bases to trimming and J lost 2 bases; unmatched junction nucleotides: 5. The CDR3 here is CASRGQQHTDTQYF. CDR3 DNA sequence: TGTGCCAGCAGGGGACAGCAGCACACAGATACGCAGTATTTT.

The V and J genes are TRBV7-2 and TRBJ1-5; D not resolved. Trimming cost V 4 bases and J 5 bases, with 15 bases left between them. Germline-derived CDR1 and CDR2 are SGHTA and FQGNSA. The CDR3 totals 15 residues. CDR3 protein: CASSWGLDGYQPQHF. The CDR3, as DNA: TGTGCCAGCAGCTGGGGATTGGACGGTTATCAGCCCCAGCATTTT.

This chain uses TRBV5-1 with TRBJ2-3; 7 bases are a match to TRBD2. Looked up from germline, CDR1 is SGHRS and CDR2 is YFSETQ. The junction had 5 bases not matched to a gene; V was cut back by 2 bases and J by 2 bases. This CDR3 region has 15 residues. CDR3: CASSLRGESTDTQYF. CDR3 DNA sequence: TGCGCCAGCAGCTTACGGGGGGAGTCCACAGATACGCAGTATTTT.

This clone was picked up one time. The chain links TRBV29-1 to TRBJ2-7; 7 bases match TRBD1. The CDR3 consists of 13 residues. Germline V CDR1 and CDR2: SQVTM, ANQGSEA. J lost 3 bases, V lost 2 bases, and 4 bases had no gene match. For the CDR3, the DNA is TGCAGCGTTGAAAGTCAGGGGGACTACGAGCAGTACTTC. Protein: CSVESQGDYEQYF.

This clone was counted only a few times. The V call is TRBV5-6, the J call TRBJ1-2; 9 bases line up with TRBD1. J gave up 8 bases and V 3 bases, and 14 bases lay outside the gene matches. The CDR3 is made up of 16 amino acids. Germline CDR1 SGHDT, CDR2 YYEEEE. CDR3 residues: CASSSPDRGGLAGYTF. The CDR3 DNA is TGTGCCAGCAGCTCGCCGGACAGGGGAGGTTTGGCCGGCTACACCTTC.

The chain couples TRBV30 to TRBJ1-3, with 10 bases matching TRBD1. The trim removed 3 bases at V and 2 bases at J, leaving 7 bases unmatched. CDR1 and CDR2 from the germline V gene are GTSNPN and SVGIG (reference sequence). The CDR3 runs to 16 residues. For the CDR3, the DNA is TGTGCCTGGAGGAAGCCGGGACAGGGGACTGGAAACACCATATATTTT. It yields the protein CAWRKPGQGTGNTIYF.

Here the CDR3 DNA reads TGTGCCAGCAGCCTCCCGAGGGACAGGAGGAGCGTTTCTGGAAACACCATATATTTT. The encoded protein is CASSLPRDRRSVSGNTIYF. V gene TRBV14 combines with J gene TRBJ1-3, with 8 bases lining up with TRBD1. Germline CDR1 is SGHDN and CDR2 is FVKESK. J was trimmed by 1 base and V by 4 bases; bases with no gene match: 15. The CDR3 extends over 19 amino acids. Based on the CDR3 plus reference TRBV14 and TRBJ1-3, the full variable domain is EAGVTQFPSHSVIEKGQTVTLRCDPISGHDNLYWYRRVMGKEIKFLLHFVKESKQDESGMPNNRFLAERTGGTYSTLKVQPAELEDSGVYFCASSLPRDRRSVSGNTIYFGEGSWLTVV.

CDR3 DNA sequence: TGTGCCAGCAGCCCCGGGGGCGTGAACACTGAAGCTTTCTTT. This encodes CASSPGGVNTEAFF. V usage is TRBV7-2 and J usage is TRBJ1-1, with D perhaps TRBD1 (6 bases). The CDR3 extends over 14 amino acids. Trimming pared 5 bases from V and 0 bases from J, leaving 10 bases between. Germline CDR1 reads SGHTA; CDR2 reads FQGNSA.

The chain is built from TRBV7-8 and TRBJ2-7; TRBD1 aligns across 9 bases. The CDR3 has 15 amino acids. Germline CDR1 SGHVS, CDR2 FQNEAQ. J gave up 6 bases and V 5 bases, and 11 bases lay outside the gene matches. The CDR3 coding sequence is TGTGCCAGCAGCCTCAGTCCCGGGACAGGGACCGAGCAGTACTTC. This encodes CASSLSPGTGTEQYF.

CDR3 nucleotide sequence: TGTGCCAGCAGACCAAGCTACTCTGGAAACACCATATATTTT. Residues: CASRPSYSGNTIYF. The chain links TRBV2 to TRBJ1-3; D is ambiguous. CDR1 is SNHLY and CDR2 is FYNNEI in the germline V gene. The V end lost 6 bases, the J end lost 0 bases, and 9 bases lay between the germline ends. The CDR3 is 14 residues long.

This clone showed up just a few times. The rearrangement links TRBV11-2 to TRBJ1-2, with a tentative D call TRBD1 (5 bases). CDR1 and CDR2 (germline): SGHAT, FQNNGV. The ends were cut back, 0 bases at V and 6 bases at J, with 8 bases in the middle. The CDR3 totals 13 residues. The CDR3 DNA reads as TGTGCCAGCAGCTTAGAGGCAGGGAATGGCTACACCTTC. The encoded protein is CASSLEAGNGYTF.

V is TRBV4-3 and J is TRBJ1-2; 8 bases fit TRBD1. Germline trimming cut 1 base from V and 1 base from J; bases unmatched to any gene: 5. The CDR3 has 16 residues. CDR1 is LGHNA, CDR2 YSLEER, per germline. CDR3: CASSQAQGAGNYGYTF. In DNA form, the CDR3 reads TGCGCCAGCAGCCAAGCCCAGGGGGCGGGTAACTATGGCTACACCTTC.

Remarks on this clone: An end of the junction does not agree with germline; a read error may underlie this. This sequence joins TRBV7-7 and TRBJ1-2; D call uncertain. The germline V gene has CDR1 SSHAT and CDR2 FNYEAQ (reference sequence). This CDR3 has 14 residues. DNA for the CDR3: TGTGCTAGCAGCTTAGCGGACGGAGCGAAGGGCTACACCTTC. Its translation is CASSLADGAKGYTF. Supplemented by reference TRBV7-7 and TRBJ1-2, the full variable domain reads GAGVSQSPRYKVTKRGQDVTLRCDPISSHATLYWYQQALGQGPEFLTYFNYEAQPDKSGLPSDRFSAERPEGSISTLTIQRTEQRDSAMYRCASSLADGAKGYTFGSGTRLTVV.

The genes are TRBV6-5 and TRBJ2-1, with D hard to call. V was trimmed by 0 bases and J by 10 bases, leaving 10 bases between them. Germline CDR1 and CDR2: MNHEY and SVGAGI. This CDR3 spans 13 amino acids. The CDR3 DNA reads TGTGCCAGCAGTTACTCGAAGGTCCGGGAGCAGTTCTTC. Amino acids: CASSYSKVREQFF.

V usage is TRBV27 and J usage is TRBJ1-1; 7 positions agree with TRBD1. The CDR3 spans 14 residues. Germline CDR1 MNHEY, CDR2 SMNVEV (reference sequence). After removal of 6 bases from V and 5 bases from J, the junction contained 9 bases not matched to a gene. The CDR3 is CASSSHGTATEAFF. As DNA, the CDR3 is TGTGCCAGCAGCTCCCACGGGACAGCTACTGAAGCTTTCTTT.

The rearrangement uses TRBV5-1 and TRBJ2-2; maybe TRBD1 (5 bases). This CDR3 spans 14 amino acids. The V gene's germline CDR1 is SGHRS and CDR2 YFSETQ. The V gene lost 0 bases and the J gene lost 6 bases, with 9 bases spanning the gap. CDR3 residues: CASSLAIGAGELFF. CDR3 bases: TGCGCCAGCAGCTTGGCCATAGGGGCCGGGGAGCTGTTTTTT.

The chain employs TRBV6-5 and TRBJ2-3, with 7 bases aligning to TRBD1. The CDR3 length is 14 residues. The V segment lost 2 bases and the J segment 6 bases; nucleotides outside the gene matches: 5. Germline V gives CDR1 MNHEY, CDR2 SVGAGI. The CDR3 nucleotides read TGTGCCAGCAGTTACAGGGGGCAACGGGATACGCAGTATTTT. It yields the protein CASSYRGQRDTQYF.

V and J are TRBV19 and TRBJ1-6, with D hard to call. Per the germline V gene, CDR1 is LNHDA and CDR2 is SQIVND (reference sequence). Trimming left V 5 bases short and J 9 bases short, with 17 bases between. The CDR3 spans 15 residues. The CDR3 DNA sequence: TGTGCCAGTAGTGGCCCTTTTGCAGTGAGTTCACCCCTCCACTTT. As protein: CASSGPFAVSSPLHF.

The chain combines TRBV27 with TRBJ2-1; no firm D call. V lost 6 bases and J lost 0, with 9 bases in between. The CDR3 is 14 amino acids. The germline gives CDR1 MNHEY, CDR2 SMNVEV (reference sequence). The CDR3 spells CASRPFFSYNEQFF. The CDR3, as DNA: TGTGCCAGCAGACCCTTCTTCTCCTACAATGAGCAGTTCTTC.

J is TRBJ2-7 and V is TRBV18, with 9 positions matching TRBD1. The CDR3 loop spans 15 amino acids. With 3 bases clipped from V and 5 bases from J, the junction kept 8 bases outside the gene matches. CDR1 and CDR2 (germline): KGHSH, LQKENI. This CDR3 is CASSPTRGTGNEQYF. The DNA for the CDR3 is TGTGCCAGCTCACCCACGCGCGGGACAGGGAACGAGCAGTACTTC.

This clone showed up just once. This sequence joins TRBV7-9 and TRBJ2-2; TRBD1 matches 7 bases. V shed 6 bases and J 1 base; nucleotides not matched to a gene: 8. The CDR3 extends over 16 amino acids. CDR1 and CDR2 from the germline V gene are SEHNR and FQNEAQ (reference sequence). In DNA form, the CDR3 reads TGTGCCAGCAGGCCCGGGACAGATTTGAACACCGGGGAGCTGTTTTTT. This encodes CASRPGTDLNTGELFF.

As concerns this clone: The CDR3 does not close with the conserved phenylalanine or tryptophan, likely indicating a read error. The DNA is left out, because the CDR3 cannot be placed on it with certainty; the CDR3 is given as TCRdb lists it. This chain links TRBV21-1 with TRBJ2-7. TRBV21-1 is given as a pseudogene. The CDR3 is 10 amino acids long, termini counted. The CDR3 spells CASSKVGRPT.

The gene calls are TRBV6-5 and TRBJ2-3; the D is unclear. The V gene's germline CDR1 is MNHEY and CDR2 SVGAGI. The CDR3 contains 15 residues. The ends were cut back, 0 bases at V and 0 bases at J, with 7 bases in the middle. The CDR3 reads CASSYSQLSTDTQYF. CDR3 bases: TGTGCCAGCAGTTACTCACAGCTGAGCACAGATACGCAGTATTTT.